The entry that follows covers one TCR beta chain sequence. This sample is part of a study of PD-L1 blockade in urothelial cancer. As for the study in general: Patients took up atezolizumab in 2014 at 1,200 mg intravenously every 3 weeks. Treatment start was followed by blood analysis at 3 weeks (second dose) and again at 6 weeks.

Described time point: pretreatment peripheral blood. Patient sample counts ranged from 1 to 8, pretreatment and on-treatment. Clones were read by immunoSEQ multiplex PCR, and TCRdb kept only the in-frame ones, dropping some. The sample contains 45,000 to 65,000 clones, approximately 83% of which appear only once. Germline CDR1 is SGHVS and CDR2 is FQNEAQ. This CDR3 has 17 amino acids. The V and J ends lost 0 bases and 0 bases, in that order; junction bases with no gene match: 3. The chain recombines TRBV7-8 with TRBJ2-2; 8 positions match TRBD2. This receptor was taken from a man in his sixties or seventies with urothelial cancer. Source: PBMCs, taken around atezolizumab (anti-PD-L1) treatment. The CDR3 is CASSLALTSANTGELFF. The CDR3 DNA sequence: TGTGCCAGCAGCTTAGCCCTGACTAGCGCGAACACCGGGGAGCTGTTTTTT.